Below, 7 T cell receptor beta chains from the same sample are listed, as sequenced in a study of blood T cell repertoires in COVID-19. Only in-frame clones appear in the TCRdb table, and some are missing; sequencing was by immunoSEQ multiplex PCR. The sample holds 150,000 to 200,000 clones, roughly three quarters seen once. Source material: peripheral blood. The receptors come from a man aged 55-75 years with active or convalescent COVID-19.

The V call is TRBV7-3, the J call TRBJ2-1; TRBD2 matches at 9 bases. J lost 10 bases, V lost 1 base, and 5 bases had no gene match. Germline loops: CDR1 SGHTA, CDR2 FQGTGA. This CDR3 is built from 14 residues. Here the CDR3 reads CASSLRGTSREQFF. The DNA for the CDR3 is TGTGCCAGCAGCTTAAGAGGGACTAGCCGCGAGCAGTTCTTC.

The chain links TRBV24-1 to TRBJ2-1; 9 positions agree with TRBD2. The V gene end was trimmed by 0 bases and the J gene end by 14 bases; junction bases not matched to a gene: 10. Germline V CDR1 and CDR2: KGHDR, SFDVKD. The CDR3 spans 15 residues. This CDR3 reads CATSDLPGLASVKFF. CDR3 coding DNA: TGTGCCACCAGTGATTTGCCGGGACTAGCTTCCGTGAAGTTCTTC.

This sequence joins TRBV29-1 and TRBJ2-7; D is possibly TRBD1 (6 bases). V shed 3 bases and J shed 4 bases, with 16 bases lying between them. CDR1 SQVTM and CDR2 ANQGSEA come from the germline V gene. The CDR3 is made up of 14 amino acids. As DNA, the CDR3 is TGCAGCGTTGAGACCCTCGAGGGGGATTACGAGCAGTACTTC. Protein sequence: CSVETLEGDYEQYF.

This clone appeared a single time. The gene calls are TRBV28 and TRBJ2-1; tentative D call: TRBD2 (6 bases). The germline gives CDR1 MDHEN, CDR2 SYDVKM. Trimming removed 6 bases at V and 16 bases at J, with 16 bases between. The CDR3 has 11 residues. In DNA, the CDR3 is TGTGCCAGCAGCAGAGGGAGGATGGGTTTCTTC. This encodes CASSRGRMGFF.

This rearrangement joins TRBV6-5 to TRBJ2-3; D uncertain. The V end was cut by 6 bases, the J end by 5 bases, with 12 bases between. This CDR3 region has 13 residues. The germline V gene has CDR1 MNHEY and CDR2 SVGAGI. CDR3 nucleotides: TGTGCCAGCAGAAGCCCAGGTGGAGATACGCAGTATTTT. Its protein product is CASRSPGGDTQYF.

The chain recombines TRBV12-3 or TRBV12-4 with TRBJ1-3; D is unclear. Trimming took off 6 bases at V and 1 base at J, with 7 bases between the two ends. CDR3 length: 13 residues. The CDR3 spells CASSLGSGNTIYF. DNA of the CDR3: TGTGCCAGCAGCCTCGGGTCTGGAAACACCATATATTTT.

The chain combines TRBV18 with TRBJ1-1; 7 bases map to TRBD1. Germline V gene lookup returns CDR1 KGHSH and CDR2 LQKENI. The V segment lost 6 bases and the J segment 0 bases; nucleotides outside the gene matches: 4. This CDR3 contains 14 residues. This chain's CDR3 is CASSLGQMNTEAFF. DNA of the CDR3: TGTGCCAGCTCCCTGGGACAGATGAACACTGAAGCTTTCTTT.